This section outlines one TCR beta chain sequence together with its context. What it binds is not known. Deep was the level at which the assay was run. Generated by immunoSEQ multiplex PCR, the TCRdb table keeps only in-frame clones and is missing some. Of about 590,000 clones in the sample, 95% to 96% were seen once. These data are taken from a study of shared clonotypes between healthy human individuals. Study outcomes and limitations: Naive subsets typically showed greater estimated richness than memory subsets. It was the few donors that limited the genetic and exposure-history diversity represented.

It was CD45RO-negative cells, positively selected for CCR7, that made up naive CD8 cells, with terminally differentiated effector memory CD45RA+ cells excluded. The sequence came from a woman in her twenties or thirties in good health. The sample consisted of naive CD8+ T cells sorted from blood.

The CDR3 protein is CASSWDRGTEAFF. DNA of the CDR3: TGCGCCAGCAGTTGGGACAGGGGTACTGAAGCTTTCTTT. The chain is built from TRBV4-1 and TRBJ1-1, with TRBD1 matching over 10 bases. The length of the CDR3 is 13 residues. Per the germline V gene, CDR1 is MGHRA and CDR2 is YSYEKL. After removal of 6 bases from V and 5 bases from J, the junction contained 3 bases not matched to a gene.